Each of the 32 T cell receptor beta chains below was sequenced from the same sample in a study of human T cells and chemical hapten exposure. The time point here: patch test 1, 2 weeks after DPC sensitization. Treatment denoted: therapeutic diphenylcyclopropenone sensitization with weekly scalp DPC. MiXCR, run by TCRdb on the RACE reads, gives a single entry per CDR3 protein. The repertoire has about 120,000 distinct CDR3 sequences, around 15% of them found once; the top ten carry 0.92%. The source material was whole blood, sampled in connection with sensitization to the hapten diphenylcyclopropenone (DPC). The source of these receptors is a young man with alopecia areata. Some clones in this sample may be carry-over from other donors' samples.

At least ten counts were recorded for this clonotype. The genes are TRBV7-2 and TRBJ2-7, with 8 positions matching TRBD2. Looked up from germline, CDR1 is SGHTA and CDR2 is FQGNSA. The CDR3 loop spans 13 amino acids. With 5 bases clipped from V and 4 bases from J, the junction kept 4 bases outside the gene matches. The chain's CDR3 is CASSPERGYEQYF. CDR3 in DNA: TGTGCCAGCAGCCCCGAGCGGGGGTACGAGCAGTACTTC.

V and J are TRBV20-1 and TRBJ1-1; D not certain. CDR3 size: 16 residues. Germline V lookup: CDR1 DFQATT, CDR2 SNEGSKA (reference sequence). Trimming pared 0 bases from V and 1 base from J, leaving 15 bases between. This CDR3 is CSARDGRFPSNTEAFF. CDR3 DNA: TGCAGTGCTAGAGATGGCAGGTTCCCTTCGAACACTGAAGCTTTCTTT.

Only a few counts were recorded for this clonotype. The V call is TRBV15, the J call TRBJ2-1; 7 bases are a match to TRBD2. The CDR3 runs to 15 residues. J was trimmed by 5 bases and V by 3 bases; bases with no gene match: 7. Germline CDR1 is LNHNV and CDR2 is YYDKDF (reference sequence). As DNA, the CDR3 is TGTGCCACCAGCAGGGGGCTAGCGGAGAACAATGAGCAGTTCTTC. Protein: CATSRGLAENNEQFF.

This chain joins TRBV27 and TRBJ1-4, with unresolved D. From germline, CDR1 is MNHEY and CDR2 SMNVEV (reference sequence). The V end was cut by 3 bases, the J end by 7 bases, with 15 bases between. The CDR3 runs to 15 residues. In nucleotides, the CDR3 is TGTGCCAGCAGTTTTACTAAGGGCGTCGGTGAAAAACTGTTTTTT. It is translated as CASSFTKGVGEKLFF.

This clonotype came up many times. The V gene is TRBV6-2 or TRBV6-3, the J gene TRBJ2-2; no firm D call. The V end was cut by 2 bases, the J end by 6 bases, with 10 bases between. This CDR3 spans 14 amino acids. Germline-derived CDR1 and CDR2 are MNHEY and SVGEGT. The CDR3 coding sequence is TGTGCCAGCAGTTACCCGGTCGGATCCGGGGAGCTGTTTTTT. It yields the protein CASSYPVGSGELFF.

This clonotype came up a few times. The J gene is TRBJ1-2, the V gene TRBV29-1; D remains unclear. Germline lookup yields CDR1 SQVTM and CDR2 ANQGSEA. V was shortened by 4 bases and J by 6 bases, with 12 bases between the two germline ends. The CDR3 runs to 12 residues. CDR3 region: CSVGERMDGYTF. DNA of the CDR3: TGCAGCGTTGGGGAGAGAATGGATGGCTACACCTTC. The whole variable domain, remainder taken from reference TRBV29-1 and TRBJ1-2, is SAVISQKPSRDICQRGTSLTIQCQVDSQVTMMFWYRQQPGQSLTLIATANQGSEATYESGFVIDKFPISRPNLTFSTLTVSNMSPEDSSIYLCSVGERMDGYTFGSGTRLTVV.

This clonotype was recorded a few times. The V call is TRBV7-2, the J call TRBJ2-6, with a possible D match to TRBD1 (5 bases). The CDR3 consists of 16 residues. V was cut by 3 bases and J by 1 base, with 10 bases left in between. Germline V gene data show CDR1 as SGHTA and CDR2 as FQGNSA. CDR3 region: CASSFQGTSGANVLTF. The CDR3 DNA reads TGTGCCAGCAGCTTTCAGGGTACTTCTGGGGCCAACGTCCTGACTTTC.

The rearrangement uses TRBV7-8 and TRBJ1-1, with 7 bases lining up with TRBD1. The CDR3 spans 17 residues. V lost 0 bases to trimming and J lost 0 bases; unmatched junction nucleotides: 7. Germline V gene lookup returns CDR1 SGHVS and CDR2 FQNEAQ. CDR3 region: CASSLAGTERMNTEAFF. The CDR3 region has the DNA TGTGCCAGCAGCTTAGCTGGGACAGAGCGGATGAACACTGAAGCTTTCTTT.

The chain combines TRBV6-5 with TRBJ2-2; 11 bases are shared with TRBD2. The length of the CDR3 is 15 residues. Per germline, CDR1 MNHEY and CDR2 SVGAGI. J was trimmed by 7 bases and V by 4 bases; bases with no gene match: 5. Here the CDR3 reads CASSLAGGPSGELFF. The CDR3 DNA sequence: TGTGCCAGCAGTTTAGCGGGGGGGCCTAGCGGGGAGCTGTTTTTT.

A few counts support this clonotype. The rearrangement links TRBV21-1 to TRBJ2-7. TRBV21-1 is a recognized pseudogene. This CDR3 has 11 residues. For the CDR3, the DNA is TGTGCCAGCAGCAAACGATACGAGCAGTACGTC. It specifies CASSKRYEQYV.

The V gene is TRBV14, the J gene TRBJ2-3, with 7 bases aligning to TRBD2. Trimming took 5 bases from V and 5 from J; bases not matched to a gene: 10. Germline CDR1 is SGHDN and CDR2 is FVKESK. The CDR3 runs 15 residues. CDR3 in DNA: TGTGCCAGCAGCGTACGCGGGAGCCCGAGAGATACGCAGTATTTT. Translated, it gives CASSVRGSPRDTQYF.

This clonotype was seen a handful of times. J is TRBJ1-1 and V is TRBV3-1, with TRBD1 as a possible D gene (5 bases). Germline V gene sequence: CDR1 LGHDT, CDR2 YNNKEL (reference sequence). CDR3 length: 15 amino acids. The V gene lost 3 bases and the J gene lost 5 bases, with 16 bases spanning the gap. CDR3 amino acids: CASSQPTALVTEAFF. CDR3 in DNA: TGTGCCAGCAGCCAGCCGACAGCCCTGGTAACTGAAGCTTTCTTT.

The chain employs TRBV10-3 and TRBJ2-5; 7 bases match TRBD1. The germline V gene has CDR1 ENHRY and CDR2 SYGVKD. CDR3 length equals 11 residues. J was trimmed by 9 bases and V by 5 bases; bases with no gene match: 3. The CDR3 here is CAISTGDSQYF. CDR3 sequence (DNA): TGTGCCATCAGTACAGGGGATTCCCAGTACTTC.

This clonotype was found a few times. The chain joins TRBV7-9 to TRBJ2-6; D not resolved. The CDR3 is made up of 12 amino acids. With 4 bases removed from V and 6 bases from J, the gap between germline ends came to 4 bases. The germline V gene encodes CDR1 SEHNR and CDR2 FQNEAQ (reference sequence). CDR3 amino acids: CASSSLANVLTF. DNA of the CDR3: TGTGCCAGCAGCTCCTTGGCCAACGTCCTGACTTTC.

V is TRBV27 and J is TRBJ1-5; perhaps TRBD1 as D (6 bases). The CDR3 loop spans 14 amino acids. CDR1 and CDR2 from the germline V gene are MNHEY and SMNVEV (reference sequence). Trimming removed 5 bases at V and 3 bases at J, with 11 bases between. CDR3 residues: CASSRRDNNQPQHF. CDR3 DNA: TGTGCCAGCAGTAGACGGGACAACAATCAGCCCCAGCATTTT.

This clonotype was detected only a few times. The CDR3: CASSLDFQGTEAFF. The CDR3 DNA is TGTGCCAGCAGCTTAGACTTTCAAGGCACTGAAGCTTTCTTT. The chain employs TRBV7-2 and TRBJ1-1; D gene ambiguous. Trimming stripped 1 base from V and 4 bases from J, with 10 bases between. This CDR3 comprises 14 residues. Germline V CDR1 and CDR2: SGHTA, FQGNSA.

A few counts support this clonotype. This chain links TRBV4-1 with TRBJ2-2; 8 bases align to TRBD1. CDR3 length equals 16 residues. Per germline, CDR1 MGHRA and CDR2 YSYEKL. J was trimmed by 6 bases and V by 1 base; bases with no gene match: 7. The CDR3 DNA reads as TGCGCCAGCAGCCAAGGTGGCAGGGGGCTCCCCGGGGAGCTGTTTTTT. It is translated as CASSQGGRGLPGELFF.

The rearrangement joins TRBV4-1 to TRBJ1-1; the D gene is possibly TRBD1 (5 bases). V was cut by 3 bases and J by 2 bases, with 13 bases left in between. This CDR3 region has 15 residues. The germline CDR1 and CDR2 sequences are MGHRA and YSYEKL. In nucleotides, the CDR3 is TGCGCCAGCAGCCACCGGGGACTGCCCAACACTGAAGCTTTCTTT. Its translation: CASSHRGLPNTEAFF.

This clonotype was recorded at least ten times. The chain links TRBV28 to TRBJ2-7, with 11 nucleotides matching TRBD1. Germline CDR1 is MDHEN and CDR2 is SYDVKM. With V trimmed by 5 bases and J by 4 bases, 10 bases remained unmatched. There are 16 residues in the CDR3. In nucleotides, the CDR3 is TGTGCCAGCAGTCCGGCCGGGACAGGGGGACCTTACGAGCAGTACTTC. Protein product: CASSPAGTGGPYEQYF.

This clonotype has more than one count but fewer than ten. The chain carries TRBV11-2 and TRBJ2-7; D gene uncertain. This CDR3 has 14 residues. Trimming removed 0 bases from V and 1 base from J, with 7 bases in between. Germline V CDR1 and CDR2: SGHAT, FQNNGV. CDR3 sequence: CASSLEVQSYEQYV. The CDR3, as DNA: TGTGCCAGCAGCTTAGAGGTCCAGTCCTACGAGCAGTACGTC.

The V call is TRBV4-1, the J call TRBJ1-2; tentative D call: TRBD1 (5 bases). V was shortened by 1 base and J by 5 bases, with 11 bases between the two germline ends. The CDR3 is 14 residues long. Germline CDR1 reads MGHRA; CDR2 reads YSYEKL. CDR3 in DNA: TGCGCCAGCAGCCAAGCAGGGAGTCGATATGGCTACACCTTC. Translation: CASSQAGSRYGYTF.

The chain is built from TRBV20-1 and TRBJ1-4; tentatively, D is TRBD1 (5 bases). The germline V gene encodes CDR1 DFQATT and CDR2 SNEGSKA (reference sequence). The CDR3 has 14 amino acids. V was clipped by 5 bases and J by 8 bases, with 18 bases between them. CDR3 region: CSAPDGGLGEKLFF. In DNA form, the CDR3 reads TGCAGTGCTCCGGATGGGGGATTAGGGGAAAAACTGTTTTTT.

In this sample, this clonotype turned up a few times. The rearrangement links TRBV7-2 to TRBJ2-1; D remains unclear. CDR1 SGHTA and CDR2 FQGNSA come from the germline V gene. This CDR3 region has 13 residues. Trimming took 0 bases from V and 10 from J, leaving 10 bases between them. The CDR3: CASSLAVKNEQFF. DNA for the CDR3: TGTGCCAGCAGCTTAGCCGTGAAGAACGAGCAGTTCTTC.

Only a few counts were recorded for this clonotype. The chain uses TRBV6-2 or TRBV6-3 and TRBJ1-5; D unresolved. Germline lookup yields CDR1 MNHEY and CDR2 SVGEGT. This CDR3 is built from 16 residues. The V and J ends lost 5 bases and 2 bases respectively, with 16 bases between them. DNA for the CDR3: TGTGCCAGCAGTGCTCGGTTCGAGGCCGGCAATCAGCCCCAGCATTTT. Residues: CASSARFEAGNQPQHF.

Here the CDR3 DNA reads TGTGCCAGCAGTGAGGGGGGAGGCAAGTTGAACACTGAAGCTTTCTTT. Amino acid sequence: CASSEGGGKLNTEAFF. This rearrangement joins TRBV2 to TRBJ1-1, with D perhaps matching TRBD1 (5 bases). This CDR3 is 16 amino acids long. Deletions cut 3 bases from V and 0 bases from J, with 14 bases between. Germline CDR1 is SNHLY and CDR2 is FYNNEI.

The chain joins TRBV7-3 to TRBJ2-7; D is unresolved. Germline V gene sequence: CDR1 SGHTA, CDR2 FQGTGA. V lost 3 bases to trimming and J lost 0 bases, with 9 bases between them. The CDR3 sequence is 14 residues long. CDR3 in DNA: TGTGCCAGCAGCTTGGACCGTTACTCCTACGAGCAGTACTTC. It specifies CASSLDRYSYEQYF.

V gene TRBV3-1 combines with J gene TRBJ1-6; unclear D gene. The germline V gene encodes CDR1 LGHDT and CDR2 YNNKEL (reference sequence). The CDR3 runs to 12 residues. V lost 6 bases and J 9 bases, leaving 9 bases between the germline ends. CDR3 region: CASRVQGSPLHF. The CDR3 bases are TGTGCCAGCAGGGTACAAGGTTCACCCCTCCACTTT.

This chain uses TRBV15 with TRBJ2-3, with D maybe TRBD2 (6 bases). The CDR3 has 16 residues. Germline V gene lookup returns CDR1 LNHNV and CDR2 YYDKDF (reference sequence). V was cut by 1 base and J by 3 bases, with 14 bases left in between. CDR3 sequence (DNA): TGTGCCACCAGCAGAGCCGGGAGCGGTTTAACAGATACGCAGTATTTT. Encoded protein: CATSRAGSGLTDTQYF. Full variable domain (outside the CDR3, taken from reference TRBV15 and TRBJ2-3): DAMVIQNPRYQVTQFGKPVTLSCSQTLNHNVMYWYQQKSSQAPKLLFHYYDKDFNNEADTPDNFQSRRPNTSFCFLDIRSPGLGDTAMYLCATSRAGSGLTDTQYFGPGTRLTVL.

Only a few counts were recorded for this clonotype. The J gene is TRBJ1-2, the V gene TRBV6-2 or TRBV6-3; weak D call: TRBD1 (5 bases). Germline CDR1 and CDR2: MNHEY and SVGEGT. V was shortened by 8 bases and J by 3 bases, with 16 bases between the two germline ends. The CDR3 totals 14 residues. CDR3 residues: CASVGHPPDYGYTF. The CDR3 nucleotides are TGTGCCAGCGTCGGACACCCGCCCGACTATGGCTACACCTTC.

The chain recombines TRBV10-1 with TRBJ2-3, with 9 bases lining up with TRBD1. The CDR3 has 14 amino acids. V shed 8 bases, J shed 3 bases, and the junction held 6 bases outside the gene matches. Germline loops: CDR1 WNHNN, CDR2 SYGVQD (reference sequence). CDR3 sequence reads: CASLRDRVTDTQYF. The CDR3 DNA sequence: TGCGCCAGCCTCCGGGACAGGGTGACAGATACGCAGTATTTT.

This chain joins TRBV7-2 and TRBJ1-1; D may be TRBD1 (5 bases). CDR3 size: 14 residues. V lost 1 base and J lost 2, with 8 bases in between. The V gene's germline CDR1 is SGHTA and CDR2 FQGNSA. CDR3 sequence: CASSLDGGNTEAFF. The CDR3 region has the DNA TGTGCCAGCAGCTTAGACGGGGGTAACACTGAAGCTTTCTTT.

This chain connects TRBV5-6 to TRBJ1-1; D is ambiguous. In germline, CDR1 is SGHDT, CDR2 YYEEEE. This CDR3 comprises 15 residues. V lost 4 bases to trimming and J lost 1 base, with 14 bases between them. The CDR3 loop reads CASSQRSPPNTEAFF. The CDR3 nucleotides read TGTGCCAGCAGCCAGAGGAGTCCCCCGAACACTGAAGCTTTCTTT.